These T cell receptor beta chains were read from a single sample in a study of graft-versus-host responses after intestinal transplantation. The antigens for these receptors are not known. Using immunoSEQ multiplex PCR, the repertoire was profiled, and TCRdb retains in-frame clones only, with some absent. The sample includes some 90,000 clones, under 95% seen only once; the top ten take around 0.38%. The sample was unstimulated CD8+ T cells sorted from spleen or lymph node cells, taken before transplant. These receptors all come from a human donor who was the organ donor for an intestinal transplant. Each CDR3 is given with its conserved first and last residue. The order of the fields is CDR3 protein, CDR3 DNA, D gene, V gene, J gene, clone size. A D gene is named only where the DNA matches it firmly. Rows give clone size only sometimes, using once, few, many, or a class for an expanded clone.

CASSLDGLKKLFF	TGTGCCAGCAGCCTCGATGGACTCAAAAAACTGTTTTTT	NA	TRBV7-9	TRBJ1-4	NA
CASSPAGGPTDTQYF	TGTGCCAGCAGCCCTGCAGGGGGCCCCACAGATACGCAGTATTTT	TRBD1	TRBV5-6	TRBJ2-3	NA
CASRRNGYTF	TGTGCCAGTAGGAGGAATGGCTACACCTTC	NA	TRBV19	TRBJ1-2	NA
CASSTQGPNSPLHF	TGTGCCAGTAGTACACAGGGTCCTAATTCACCCCTCCACTTT	NA	TRBV19	TRBJ1-6	NA
CASSYFPGSDEQYF	TGTGCCAGCAGTTACTTCCCGGGTTCGGACGAGCAGTACTTC	NA	TRBV6-5	TRBJ2-7	NA
CASSPRVGGAQETQYF	TGTGCCAGCAGCCCCCGAGTGGGGGGGGCCCAAGAGACCCAGTACTTC	NA	TRBV7-9	TRBJ2-5	NA
CASSLSGAAGTQYF	TGTGCCAGCAGTTTAAGCGGGGCCGCGGGTACGCAGTATTTT	TRBD2	TRBV27	TRBJ2-3	NA
CASRAETQYF	TGTGCCAGCAGGGCAGAGACCCAGTACTTC	NA	TRBV7-8	TRBJ2-5	NA
CASNGLAGLYEQYF	TGTGCCAGCAATGGGTTAGCGGGACTTTACGAGCAGTACTTC	TRBD2	TRBV2	TRBJ2-7	NA
CASSLTGTGNGYTF	TGTGCCAGCAGCTTAACCGGGACAGGGAATGGCTACACCTTC	TRBD1	TRBV7-3	TRBJ1-2	NA
CASSTTLSSYEQYF	TGTGCCAGCAGCACTACTCTCTCGTCCTACGAGCAGTACTTC	NA	TRBV7-9	TRBJ2-7	NA
CASSRGGTDTQYF	TGTGCCAGTAGTCGGGGGGGCACAGATACGCAGTATTTT	TRBD2	TRBV19	TRBJ2-3	NA
CASSQLHPSYEQYF	TGTGCCAGCAGCCAATTACACCCATCCTACGAGCAGTACTTC	NA	TRBV4-2	TRBJ2-7	few
CASSLDGLLGANVLTF	TGCGCCAGCAGCTTGGACGGACTTCTTGGGGCCAACGTCCTGACTTTC	NA	TRBV5-1	TRBJ2-6	once
CASRPGLSEHEQYF	TGTGCCAGCAGACCGGGACTTAGCGAACACGAGCAGTACTTC	NA	TRBV27	TRBJ2-7	NA
CASSVPGLADNEQFF	TGTGCCAGCAGCGTCCCGGGACTAGCGGACAATGAGCAGTTCTTC	TRBD2	TRBV9	TRBJ2-1	NA
CASSPRTGYAYEQYF	TGTGCCAGCAGCCCCCGGACAGGGTACGCCTACGAGCAGTACTTC	TRBD1	TRBV7-9	TRBJ2-7	once
CASSLPTSGDTQYF	TGTGCCAGCAGCTTACCGACTAGCGGGGATACGCAGTATTTT	TRBD2	TRBV7-8	TRBJ2-3	NA
CASSPLAVSDIQYF	TGTGCCAGTAGTCCCCTTGCCGTCTCGGACATTCAGTACTTC	NA	TRBV19	TRBJ2-4	NA
CAWSVWEYQETQYF	TGTGCCTGGAGTGTATGGGAGTACCAAGAGACCCAGTACTTC	NA	TRBV30	TRBJ2-5	NA
CASSLVPGDGYTF	TGTGCCAGCAGCTTGGTCCCCGGGGATGGCTACACCTTC	NA	TRBV5-6	TRBJ1-2	NA
CASEGGHQPQHF	TGTGCCAGTGAGGGGGGGCATCAGCCCCAGCATTTT	NA	TRBV6-1	TRBJ1-5	few
CASSIDNSPLHF	TGTGCCAGCAGCATAGATAATTCACCCCTCCACTTT	NA	TRBV5-6	TRBJ1-6	few
CASSPNKDTSGGRETQYF	TGCGCCAGCAGCCCGAACAAAGATACTAGCGGGGGGAGGGAGACCCAGTACTTC	TRBD2	TRBV4-3	TRBJ2-5	NA
CASSVDGESTDTQYF	TGTGCCAGCAGCGTAGACGGGGAGAGCACAGATACGCAGTATTTT	NA	TRBV9	TRBJ2-3	NA
CSVEKAGVYTGELFF	TGCAGCGTTGAAAAGGCAGGGGTTTACACCGGGGAGCTGTTTTTT	NA	TRBV29-1	TRBJ2-2	NA